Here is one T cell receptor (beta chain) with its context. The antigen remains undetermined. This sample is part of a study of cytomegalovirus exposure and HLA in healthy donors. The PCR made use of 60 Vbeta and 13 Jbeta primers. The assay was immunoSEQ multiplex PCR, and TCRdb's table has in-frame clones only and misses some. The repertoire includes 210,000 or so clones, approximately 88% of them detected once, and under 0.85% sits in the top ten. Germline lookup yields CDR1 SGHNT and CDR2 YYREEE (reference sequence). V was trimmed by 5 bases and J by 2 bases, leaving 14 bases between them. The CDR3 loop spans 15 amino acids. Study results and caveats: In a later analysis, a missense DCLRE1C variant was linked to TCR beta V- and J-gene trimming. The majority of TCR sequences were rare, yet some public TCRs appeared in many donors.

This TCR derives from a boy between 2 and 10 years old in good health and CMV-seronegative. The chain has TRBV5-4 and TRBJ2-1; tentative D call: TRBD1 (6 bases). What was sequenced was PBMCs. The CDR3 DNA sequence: TGTGCCAGCAGTCTGGACAGACCTACCTACAATGAGCAGTTCTTC. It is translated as CASSLDRPTYNEQFF.